This T cell receptor (beta chain) was captured in a study of CD8 T cells in ankylosing spondylitis. Study outcomes and limitations: Clones linked to disease were reported to show significant enrichment in matched ankylosing spondylitis synovial fluid. Clones linked to disease, bearing a CD8+ phenotype, were relatively rare in peripheral blood. Blood of patients with ankylosing spondylitis appeared to be characterized by a TCR beta motif of about eight highly homologous variants.

The CDR3 covers 16 residues. V was shortened by 7 bases and J by 1 base, with 19 bases between the two germline ends. Germline V gene sequence: CDR1 MDHEN, CDR2 SYDVKM. This clonotype appeared many times. The antigen is unknown. Quantitative barcoded 5'-RACE was used to prepare TCR beta libraries. TCRdb re-called the 5' RACE reads through MiXCR, storing one row per CDR3 protein. This table holds some 15,000 distinct CDR3 sequences, less than 9.5% found once. V and J are TRBV28 and TRBJ2-5, with a possible D match to TRBD1 (6 bases). This TCR came from a male donor with ankylosing spondylitis or in good health (not recorded which). The sequencing input was blood. CDR3 sequence: CASTHLSGQFQETQYF. The CDR3 nucleotides read TGTGCCAGCACCCATTTGAGTGGACAGTTCCAAGAGACCCAGTACTTC.